This T cell receptor beta chain was found in a study of blood T cells in healthy people across ages. The germline V gene encodes CDR1 DFQATT and CDR2 SNEGSKA (reference sequence). The J segment lost 1 base and the V segment lost 7 bases, leaving 10 bases of the junction unmatched. The CDR3 runs to 15 residues. A second 7 to 11 cycle PCR used barcoded and J-beta primers. Via MiXCR, TCRdb re-called the 5' RACE reads, giving one row per CDR3 protein. The sample comprises fewer than 2,000,000 distinct CDR3 sequences, 34% of which are singletons, and around 10% rests with the top ten. Isolated per sample were at least 6 million PBMCs. The sample holds a few counts of this clonotype.

The chain has TRBV20-1 and TRBJ2-1; 7 bases line up with TRBD1. The source of this sequence is a young woman in good health. The sample consisted of blood. As DNA, the CDR3 is TGCAGTGGCCGAGACAGGGATGTTTCCTACAATGAGCAGTTCTTC. Translated, it gives CSGRDRDVSYNEQFF.